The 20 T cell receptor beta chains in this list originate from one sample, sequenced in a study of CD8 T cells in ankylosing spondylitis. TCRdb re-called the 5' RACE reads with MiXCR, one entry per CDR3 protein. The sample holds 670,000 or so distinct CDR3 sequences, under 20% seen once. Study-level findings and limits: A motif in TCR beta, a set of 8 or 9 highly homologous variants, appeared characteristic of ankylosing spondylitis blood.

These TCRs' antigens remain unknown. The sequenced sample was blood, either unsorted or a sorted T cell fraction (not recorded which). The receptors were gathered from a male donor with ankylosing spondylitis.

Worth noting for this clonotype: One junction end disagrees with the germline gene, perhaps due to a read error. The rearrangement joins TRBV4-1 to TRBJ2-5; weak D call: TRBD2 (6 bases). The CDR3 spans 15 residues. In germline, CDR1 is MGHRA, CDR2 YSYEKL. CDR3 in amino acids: CASSQDSGPTGTQHF. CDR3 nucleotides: TGCGCCAGCAGCCAAGATAGCGGCCCCACGGGGACCCAGCACTTC.

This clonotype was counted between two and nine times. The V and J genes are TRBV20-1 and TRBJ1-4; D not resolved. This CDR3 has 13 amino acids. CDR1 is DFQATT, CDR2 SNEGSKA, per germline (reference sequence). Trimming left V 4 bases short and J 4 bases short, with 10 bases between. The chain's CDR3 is CSAKGRNNEKLFF. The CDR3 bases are TGCAGTGCTAAGGGCAGGAATAATGAAAAACTGTTTTTT.

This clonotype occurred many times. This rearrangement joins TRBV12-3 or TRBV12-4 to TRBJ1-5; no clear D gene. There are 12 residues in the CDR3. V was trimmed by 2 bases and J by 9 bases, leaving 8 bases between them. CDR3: CASSLSGVPQHF. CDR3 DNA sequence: TGTGCCAGCAGTTTATCTGGGGTGCCCCAGCATTTT.

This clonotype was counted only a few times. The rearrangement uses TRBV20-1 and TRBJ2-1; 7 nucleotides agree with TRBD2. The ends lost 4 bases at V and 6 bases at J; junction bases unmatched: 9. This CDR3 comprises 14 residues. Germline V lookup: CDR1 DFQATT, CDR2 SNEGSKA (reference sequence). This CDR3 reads CSATVGGLINEQFF. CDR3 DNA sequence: TGCAGTGCTACAGTGGGAGGGCTAATCAATGAGCAGTTCTTC.

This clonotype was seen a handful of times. The chain's CDR3 is CASSQAGRGEETQYF. The CDR3 DNA is TGTGCCAGCAGCCAAGCGGGGAGGGGTGAAGAGACCCAGTACTTC. The chain recombines TRBV3-1 with TRBJ2-5, with TRBD2 matching over 7 bases. Germline-derived CDR1 and CDR2 are LGHDT and YNNKEL (reference sequence). The CDR3 has 15 amino acids. Trimming took 1 base from V and 3 from J; bases not matched to a gene: 5.

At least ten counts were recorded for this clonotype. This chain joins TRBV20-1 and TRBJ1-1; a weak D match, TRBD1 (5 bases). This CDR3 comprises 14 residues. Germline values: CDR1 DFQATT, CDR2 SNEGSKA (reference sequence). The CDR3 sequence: CRMRGGTAGTEAFF. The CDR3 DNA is TGCAGGATGAGGGGTGGCACCGCGGGCACTGAAGCTTTCTTT.

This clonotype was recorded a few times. The CDR3 DNA sequence: TGTGCCAGCAGCGACGGACAGGGCGCGACTGAAGCTTTCTTT. As protein: CASSDGQGATEAFF. J is TRBJ1-1 and V is TRBV7-9; 8 bases match TRBD1. Germline CDR1 is SEHNR and CDR2 is FQNEAQ (reference sequence). Trimming removed 5 bases from V and 5 bases from J; junction bases left unmatched: 7. There are 14 residues in the CDR3.

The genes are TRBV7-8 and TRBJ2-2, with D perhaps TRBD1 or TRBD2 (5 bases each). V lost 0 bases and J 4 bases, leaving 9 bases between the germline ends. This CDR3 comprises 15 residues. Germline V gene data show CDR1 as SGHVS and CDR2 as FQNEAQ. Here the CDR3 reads CASSLALGRTGELFF. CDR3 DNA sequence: TGTGCCAGCAGCTTAGCTTTGGGACGCACCGGGGAGCTGTTTTTT.

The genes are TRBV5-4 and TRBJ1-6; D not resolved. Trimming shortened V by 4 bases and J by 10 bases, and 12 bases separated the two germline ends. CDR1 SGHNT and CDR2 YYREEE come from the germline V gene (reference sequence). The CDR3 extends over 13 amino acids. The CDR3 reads CASSLDQGSPLHF. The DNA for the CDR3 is TGTGCCAGCAGCCTGGACCAAGGATCACCCCTCCACTTT.

For the CDR3, the DNA is TGTGCCAGCAGCTTAGATTCCGGGAGATCTAGCACAGATACGCAGTATTTT. Amino acid sequence: CASSLDSGRSSTDTQYF. V usage is TRBV11-2 and J usage is TRBJ2-3, with D maybe TRBD2 (6 bases). Trimming stripped 0 bases from V and 0 bases from J, with 13 bases between. This CDR3 spans 17 amino acids. CDR1 is SGHAT and CDR2 is FQNNGV in the germline V gene.

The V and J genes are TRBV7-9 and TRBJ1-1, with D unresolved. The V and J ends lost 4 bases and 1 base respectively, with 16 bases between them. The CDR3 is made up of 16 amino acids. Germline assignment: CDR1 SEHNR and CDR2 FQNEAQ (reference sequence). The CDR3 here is CASSYKPGDQNTEAFF. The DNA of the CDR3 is TGTGCCAGCAGCTACAAACCCGGGGATCAGAACACTGAAGCTTTCTTT.

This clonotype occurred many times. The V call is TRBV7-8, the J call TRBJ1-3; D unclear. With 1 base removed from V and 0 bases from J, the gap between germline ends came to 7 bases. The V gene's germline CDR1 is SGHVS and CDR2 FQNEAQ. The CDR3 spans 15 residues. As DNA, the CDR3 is TGTGCCAGCAGCTTAGGGGCTAACTCTGGAAACACCATATATTTT. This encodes CASSLGANSGNTIYF.

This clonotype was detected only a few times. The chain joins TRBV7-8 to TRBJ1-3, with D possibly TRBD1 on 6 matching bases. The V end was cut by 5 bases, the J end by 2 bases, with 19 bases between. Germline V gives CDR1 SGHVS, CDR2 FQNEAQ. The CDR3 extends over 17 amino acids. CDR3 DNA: TGTGCCAGCAGCATCAGGGGCCCCGGACAGACTGGAAACACCATATATTTT. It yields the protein CASSIRGPGQTGNTIYF.

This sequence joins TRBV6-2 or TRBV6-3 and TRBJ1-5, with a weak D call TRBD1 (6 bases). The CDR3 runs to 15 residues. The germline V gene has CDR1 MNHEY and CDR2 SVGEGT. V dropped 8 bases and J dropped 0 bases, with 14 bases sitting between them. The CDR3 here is CASQWGAVSNQPQHF. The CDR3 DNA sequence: TGTGCCAGCCAATGGGGGGCGGTTAGCAATCAGCCCCAGCATTTT.

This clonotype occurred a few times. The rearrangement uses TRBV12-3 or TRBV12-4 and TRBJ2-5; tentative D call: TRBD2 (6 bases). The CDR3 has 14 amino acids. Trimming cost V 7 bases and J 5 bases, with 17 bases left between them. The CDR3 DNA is TGTGCCAGCAACGTTTACGGGGAGGAGGAGACCCAGTACTTC. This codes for CASNVYGEEETQYF.

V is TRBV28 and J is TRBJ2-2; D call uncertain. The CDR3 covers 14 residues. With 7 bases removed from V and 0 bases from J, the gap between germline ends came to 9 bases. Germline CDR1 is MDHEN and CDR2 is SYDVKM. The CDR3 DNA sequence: TGTGCCAGCATCTCAGGTTCGAACACCGGGGAGCTGTTTTTT. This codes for CASISGSNTGELFF. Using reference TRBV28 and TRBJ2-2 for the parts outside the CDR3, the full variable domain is DVKVTQSSRYLVKRTGEKVFLECVQDMDHENMFWYRQDPGLGLRLIYFSYDVKMKEKGDIPEGYSVSREKKERFSLILESASTNQTSMYLCASISGSNTGELFFGEGSRLTVL.

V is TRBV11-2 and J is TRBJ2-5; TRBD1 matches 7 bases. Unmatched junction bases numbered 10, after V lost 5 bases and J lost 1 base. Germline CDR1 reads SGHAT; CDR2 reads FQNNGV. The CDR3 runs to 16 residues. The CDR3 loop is CASSLLRRDSQETQYF. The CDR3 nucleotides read TGTGCCAGCAGCCTCCTGCGCCGGGACAGCCAAGAGACCCAGTACTTC.

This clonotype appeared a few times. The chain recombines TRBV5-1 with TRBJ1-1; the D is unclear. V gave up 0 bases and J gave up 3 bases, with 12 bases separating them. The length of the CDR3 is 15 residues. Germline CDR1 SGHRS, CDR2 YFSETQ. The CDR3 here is CASSLEGPGYTEAFF. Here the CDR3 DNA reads TGCGCCAGCAGCTTGGAGGGCCCGGGGTACACTGAAGCTTTCTTT.

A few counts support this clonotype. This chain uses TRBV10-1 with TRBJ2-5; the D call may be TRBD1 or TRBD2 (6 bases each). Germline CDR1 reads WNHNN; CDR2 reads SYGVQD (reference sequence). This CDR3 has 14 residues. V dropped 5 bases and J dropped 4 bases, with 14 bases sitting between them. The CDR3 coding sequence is TGCGCCAGCAGTCAGAGGGGGGTCGGAGAGACCCAGTACTTC. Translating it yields CASSQRGVGETQYF.

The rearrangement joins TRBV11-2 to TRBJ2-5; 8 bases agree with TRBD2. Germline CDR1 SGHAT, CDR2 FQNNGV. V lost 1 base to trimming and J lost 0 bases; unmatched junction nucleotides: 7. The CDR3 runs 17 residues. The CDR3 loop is CASSLARGGVYQETQYF. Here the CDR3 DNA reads TGTGCCAGCAGCTTAGCTCGGGGGGGGGTGTACCAAGAGACCCAGTACTTC. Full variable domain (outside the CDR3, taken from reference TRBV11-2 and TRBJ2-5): EAGVAQSPRYKIIEKRQSVAFWCNPISGHATLYWYQQILGQGPKLLIQFQNNGVVDDSQLPKDRFSAERLKGVDSTLKIQPAKLEDSAVYLCASSLARGGVYQETQYFGPGTRLLVL.